Listed here are 6 T cell receptor beta chains from one sample, sequenced in a study of blood T cell repertoires in COVID-19 (dated by TCRdb to 2018 to 2020). Library preparation used the immunoSEQ multiplex PCR assay. What TCRdb holds here is the immuneACCESS table cut down to in-frame rearrangements. Part of the clones is not present; checked against another copy, under half of the missing clones reflect an unresolved V gene, and the others are unexplained. Recorded for this sample are 200,000 to 300,000 clones; around 88% of them occurred a single time. The ten biggest clones cover 2% to 2.5% of the sample. The sample comprised PBMCs or T cells enriched from blood (not recorded which). The receptor source for this set is a woman in her thirties or forties with acute COVID-19.

V usage is TRBV11-2 and J usage is TRBJ2-3; D perhaps matches TRBD2 (6 bases). V lost 5 bases and J 0 bases, leaving 12 bases between the germline ends. Germline V CDR1 and CDR2: SGHAT, FQNNGV. The CDR3 runs 15 residues. CDR3 region: CASSRGTVSTDTQYF. DNA of the CDR3: TGTGCCAGCAGCCGCGGGACGGTTAGCACAGATACGCAGTATTTT. The full variable domain, in which reference TRBV11-2 and TRBJ2-3 provide the parts outside the CDR3, is EAGVAQSPRYKIIEKRQSVAFWCNPISGHATLYWYQQILGQGPKLLIQFQNNGVVDDSQLPKDRFSAERLKGVDSTLKIQPAKLEDSAVYLCASSRGTVSTDTQYFGPGTRLTVL.

This chain connects TRBV14 to TRBJ2-3, with 7 nucleotides matching TRBD1. With 4 bases clipped from V and 4 bases from J, the junction kept 8 bases outside the gene matches. From germline, CDR1 is SGHDN and CDR2 FVKESK. The CDR3 spans 15 residues. The CDR3 loop reads CASSLVDRAADTQYF. CDR3 nucleotide sequence: TGTGCCAGCAGCCTAGTAGACAGGGCCGCAGATACGCAGTATTTT.

In this sample, this clone turned up a few times. The junction departs from germline at one end; a sequencing error may be responsible. The genes are TRBV29-1 and TRBJ1-1, with 8 bases identical to TRBD1. Germline CDR1 reads SQVTM; CDR2 reads ANQGSEA. The CDR3 loop spans 16 amino acids. CDR3: CSAESRTGPMNTEAFF. For the CDR3, the DNA is TGCAGCGCTGAATCCCGGACAGGGCCAATGAACACTGAAGCTTTCTTT.

The V gene is TRBV7-7, the J gene TRBJ2-3; D remains ambiguous. V lost 1 base and J lost 2, with 7 bases in between. The length of the CDR3 is 14 residues. Germline CDR1 reads SSHAT; CDR2 reads FNYEAQ (reference sequence). CDR3 DNA: TGTGCCAGCAGCTTAGACAGATCCACAGATACGCAGTATTTT. Protein product: CASSLDRSTDTQYF.

The chain employs TRBV6-2 or TRBV6-3 and TRBJ2-7, with TRBD2 matching 14 bases. The junction had 6 bases not matched to a gene; V was cut back by 6 bases and J by 5 bases. Germline loops: CDR1 MNHEY, CDR2 SVGEGT. CDR3 length equals 15 residues. The CDR3 coding sequence is TGTGCCAGCAGCACTGGACTAGCGGGGGGCGACGAGCAGTACGTC. This translates into CASSTGLAGGDEQYV.

This clone was seen a single time. The genes are TRBV12-3 or TRBV12-4 and TRBJ2-1; 7 nucleotides agree with TRBD2. With V trimmed by 6 bases and J by 3 bases, 2 bases remained unmatched. The CDR3 covers 13 residues. The CDR3 bases are TGTGCCAGCAGGGCTAGCGGCTACAATGAGCAGTTCTTC. Translated: CASRASGYNEQFF.